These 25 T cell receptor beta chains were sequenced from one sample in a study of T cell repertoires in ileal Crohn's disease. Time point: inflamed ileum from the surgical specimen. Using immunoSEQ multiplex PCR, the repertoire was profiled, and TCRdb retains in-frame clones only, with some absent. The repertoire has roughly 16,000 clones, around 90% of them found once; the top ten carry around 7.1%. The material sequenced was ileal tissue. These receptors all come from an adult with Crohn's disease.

The CDR3 DNA is TGTGCCAGCAGCGTAGCTTCGGGGCAGAACACCGGGGAGCTGTTTTTT. Translating gives CASSVASGQNTGELFF. This chain connects TRBV9 to TRBJ2-2; tentatively, D is TRBD1 or TRBD2 (5 bases each). V was pared by 0 bases and J by 1 base, with 10 bases between. The CDR3 runs 16 residues. Germline CDR1 reads SGDLS; CDR2 reads YYNGEE.

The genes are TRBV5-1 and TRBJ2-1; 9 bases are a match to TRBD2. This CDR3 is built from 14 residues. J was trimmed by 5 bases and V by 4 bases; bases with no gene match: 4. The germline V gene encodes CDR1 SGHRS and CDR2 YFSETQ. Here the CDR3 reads CASSQGLAHNEQFF. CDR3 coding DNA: TGCGCCAGCAGCCAGGGACTAGCCCACAATGAGCAGTTCTTC. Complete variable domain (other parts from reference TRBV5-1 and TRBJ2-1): KAGVTQTPRYLIKTRGQQVTLSCSPISGHRSVSWYQQTPGQGLQFLFEYFSETQRNKGNFPGRFSGRQFSNSRSEMNVSTLELGDSALYLCASSQGLAHNEQFFGPGTRLTVL.

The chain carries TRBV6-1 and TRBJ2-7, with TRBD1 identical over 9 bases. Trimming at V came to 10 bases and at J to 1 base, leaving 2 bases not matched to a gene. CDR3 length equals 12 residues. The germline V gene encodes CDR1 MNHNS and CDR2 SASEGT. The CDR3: CATDRGSYEQYF. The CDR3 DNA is TGTGCCACGGACAGGGGTTCCTACGAGCAGTACTTC.

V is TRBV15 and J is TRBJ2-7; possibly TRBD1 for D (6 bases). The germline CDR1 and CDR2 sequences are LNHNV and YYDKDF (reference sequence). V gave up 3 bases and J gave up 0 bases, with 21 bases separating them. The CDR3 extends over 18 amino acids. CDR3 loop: CATSSDFWGHRSSYEQYF. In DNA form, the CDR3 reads TGTGCCACCAGCAGTGATTTTTGGGGACACCGAAGCTCCTACGAGCAGTACTTC.

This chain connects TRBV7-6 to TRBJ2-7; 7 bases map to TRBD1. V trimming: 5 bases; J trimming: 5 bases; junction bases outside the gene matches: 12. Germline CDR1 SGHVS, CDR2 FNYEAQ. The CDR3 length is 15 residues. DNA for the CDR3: TGTGCCAGCAGCCTGGACAGGAGTAAGTTTAACGAGCAGTACTTC. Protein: CASSLDRSKFNEQYF.

CDR3 nucleotide sequence: TGTGCCAGCAGCTTTGCGGGGAAGACTAATGAAAAACTGTTTTTT. It specifies CASSFAGKTNEKLFF. The chain uses TRBV7-2 and TRBJ1-4; no definite D call. V dropped 3 bases and J dropped 2 bases, with 10 bases sitting between them. The CDR3 extends over 15 amino acids. The germline V gene has CDR1 SGHTA and CDR2 FQGNSA.

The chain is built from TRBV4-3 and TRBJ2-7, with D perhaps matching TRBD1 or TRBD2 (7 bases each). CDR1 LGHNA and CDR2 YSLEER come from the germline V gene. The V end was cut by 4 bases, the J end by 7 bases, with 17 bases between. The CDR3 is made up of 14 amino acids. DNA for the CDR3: TGCGCCAGCAGCCTCCACATCCAGGGGGGGGAGCAGTACTTC. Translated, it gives CASSLHIQGGEQYF.

The CDR3 nucleotides are TGTGCCAGCAGCTTGGAAGGGTGGGACGACCAAGAGACCCAGTACTTC. Encoded protein: CASSLEGWDDQETQYF. The gene calls are TRBV5-8 and TRBJ2-5, with D possibly called TRBD1 or TRBD2 (5 bases each). The germline CDR1 and CDR2 sequences are SGHTS and YDEGEE. CDR3 length: 16 residues. Trimming took 0 bases from V and 0 from J, leaving 12 bases between them.

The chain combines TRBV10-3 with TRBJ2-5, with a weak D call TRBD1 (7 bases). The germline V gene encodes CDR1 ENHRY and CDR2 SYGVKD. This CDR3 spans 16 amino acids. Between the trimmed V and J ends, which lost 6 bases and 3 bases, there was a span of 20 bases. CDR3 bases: TGTGCCATCAGAGAGGGGGGCAGGGGGAAAGAAGAGACCCAGTACTTC. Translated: CAIREGGRGKEETQYF.

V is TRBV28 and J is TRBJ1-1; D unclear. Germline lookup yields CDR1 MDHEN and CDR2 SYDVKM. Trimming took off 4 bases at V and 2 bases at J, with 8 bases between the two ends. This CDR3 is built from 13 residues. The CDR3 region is CASSWQINTEAFF. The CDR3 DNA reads TGTGCCAGCAGTTGGCAGATCAACACTGAAGCTTTCTTT.

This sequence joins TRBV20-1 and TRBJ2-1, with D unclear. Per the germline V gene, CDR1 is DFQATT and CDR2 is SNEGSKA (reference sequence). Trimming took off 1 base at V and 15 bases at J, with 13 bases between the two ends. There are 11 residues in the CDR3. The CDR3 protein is CSARVGWDTFF. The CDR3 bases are TGCAGTGCTAGAGTCGGCTGGGATACGTTCTTC.

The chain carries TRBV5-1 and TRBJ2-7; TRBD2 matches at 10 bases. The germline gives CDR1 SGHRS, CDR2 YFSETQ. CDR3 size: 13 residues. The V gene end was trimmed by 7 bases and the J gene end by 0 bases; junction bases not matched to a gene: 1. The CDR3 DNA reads TGCGCCAGCTCTAGCGGGGGCTCCTACGAGCAGTACTTC. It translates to CASSSGGSYEQYF.

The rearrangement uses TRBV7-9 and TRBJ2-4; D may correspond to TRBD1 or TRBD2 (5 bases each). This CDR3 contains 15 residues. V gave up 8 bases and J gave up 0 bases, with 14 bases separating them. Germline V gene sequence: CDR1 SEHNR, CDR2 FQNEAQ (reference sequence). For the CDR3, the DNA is TGTGCCAGCGACCCGGGGACGGTAGCCAAAAACATTCAGTACTTC. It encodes CASDPGTVAKNIQYF.

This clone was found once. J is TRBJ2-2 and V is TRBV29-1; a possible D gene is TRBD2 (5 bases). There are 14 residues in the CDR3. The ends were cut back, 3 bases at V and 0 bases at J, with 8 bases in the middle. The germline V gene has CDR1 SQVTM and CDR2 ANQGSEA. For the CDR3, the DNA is TGCAGCGTTGATTGGGGAGCGAACACCGGGGAGCTGTTTTTT. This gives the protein CSVDWGANTGELFF.

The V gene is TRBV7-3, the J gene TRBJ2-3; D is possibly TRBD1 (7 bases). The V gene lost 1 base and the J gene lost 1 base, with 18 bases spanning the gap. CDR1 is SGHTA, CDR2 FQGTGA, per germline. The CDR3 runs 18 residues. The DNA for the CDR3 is TGTGCCAGCAGCTTAAACCCTCTGGCCAGGGGGGGCACAGATACGCAGTATTTT. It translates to CASSLNPLARGGTDTQYF.

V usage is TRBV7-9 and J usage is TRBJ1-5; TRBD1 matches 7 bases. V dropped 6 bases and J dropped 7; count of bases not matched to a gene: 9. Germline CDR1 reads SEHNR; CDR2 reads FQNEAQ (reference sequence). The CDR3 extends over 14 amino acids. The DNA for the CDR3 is TGTGCCAGCAGTCAAACAGGGGCTGGGCAGCCCCAGCATTTT. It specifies CASSQTGAGQPQHF.

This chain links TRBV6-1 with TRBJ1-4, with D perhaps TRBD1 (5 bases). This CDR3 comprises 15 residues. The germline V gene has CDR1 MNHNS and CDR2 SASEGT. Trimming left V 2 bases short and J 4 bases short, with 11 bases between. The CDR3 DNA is TGTGCCAGCAGTGAAACGGAGCAGGGTAATGAAAAACTGTTTTTT. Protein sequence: CASSETEQGNEKLFF.

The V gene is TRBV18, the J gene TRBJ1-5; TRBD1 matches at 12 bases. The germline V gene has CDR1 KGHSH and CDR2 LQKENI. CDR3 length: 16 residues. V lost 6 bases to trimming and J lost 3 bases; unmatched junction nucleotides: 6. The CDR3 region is CASSHGTGGFNQPQHF. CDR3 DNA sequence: TGTGCCAGCTCCCACGGGACAGGGGGCTTCAATCAGCCCCAGCATTTT.

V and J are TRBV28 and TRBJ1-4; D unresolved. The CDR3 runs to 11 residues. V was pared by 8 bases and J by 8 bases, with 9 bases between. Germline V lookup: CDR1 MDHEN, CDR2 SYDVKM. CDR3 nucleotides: TGTGCCAGCGGAGGAAGCGAAAAACTGTTTTTT. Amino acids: CASGGSEKLFF.

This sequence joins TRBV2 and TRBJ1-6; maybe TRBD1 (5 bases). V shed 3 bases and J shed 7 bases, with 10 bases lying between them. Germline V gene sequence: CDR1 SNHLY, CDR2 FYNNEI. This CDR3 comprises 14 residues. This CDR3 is CASSDQGGNSPLHF. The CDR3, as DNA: TGTGCCAGCAGTGATCAGGGTGGGAATTCACCCCTCCACTTT. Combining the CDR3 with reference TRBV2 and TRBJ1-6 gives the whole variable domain EPEVTQTPSHQVTQMGQEVILRCVPISNHLYFYWYRQILGQKVEFLVSFYNNEISEKSEIFDDQFSVERPDGSNFTLKIRSTKLEDSAMYFCASSDQGGNSPLHFGNGTRLTVT.

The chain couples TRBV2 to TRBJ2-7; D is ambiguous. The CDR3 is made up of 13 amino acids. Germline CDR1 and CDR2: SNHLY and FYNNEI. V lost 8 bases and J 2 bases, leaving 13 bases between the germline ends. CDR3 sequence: CASRTRGTYEQYF. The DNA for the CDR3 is TGTGCCAGCCGAACCCGTGGAACCTACGAGCAGTACTTC.

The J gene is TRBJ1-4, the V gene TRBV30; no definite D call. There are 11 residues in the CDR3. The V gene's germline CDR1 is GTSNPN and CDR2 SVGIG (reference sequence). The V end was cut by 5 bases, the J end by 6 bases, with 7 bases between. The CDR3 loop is CAWGQDEKLFF. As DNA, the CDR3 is TGTGCCTGGGGTCAGGATGAAAAACTGTTTTTT.

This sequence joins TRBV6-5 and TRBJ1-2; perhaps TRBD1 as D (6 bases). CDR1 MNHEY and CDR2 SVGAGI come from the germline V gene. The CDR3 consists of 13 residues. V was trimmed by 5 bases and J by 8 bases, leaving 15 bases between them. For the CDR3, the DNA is TGTGCCAGCAGTCGCACAGGGCCCGGGGGCTACACCTTC. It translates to CASSRTGPGGYTF.

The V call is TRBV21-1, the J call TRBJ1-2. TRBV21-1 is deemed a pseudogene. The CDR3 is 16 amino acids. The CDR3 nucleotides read TGTGCCAGCAGCCCCGGGTCGGAGGCCCCTGCGCATGGCTACACCTTC. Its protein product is CASSPGSEAPAHGYTF.

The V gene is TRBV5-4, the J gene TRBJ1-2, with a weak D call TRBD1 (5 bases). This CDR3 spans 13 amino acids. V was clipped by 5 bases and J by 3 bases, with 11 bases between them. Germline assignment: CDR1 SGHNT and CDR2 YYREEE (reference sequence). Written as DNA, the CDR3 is TGTGCCAGCAGTGGGACCGTATACTATGGCTACACCTTC. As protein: CASSGTVYYGYTF. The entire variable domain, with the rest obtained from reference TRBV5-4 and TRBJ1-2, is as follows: ETGVTQSPTHLIKTRGQQVTLRCSSQSGHNTVSWYQQALGQGPQFIFQYYREEENGRGNFPPRFSGLQFPNYSSELNVNALELDDSALYLCASSGTVYYGYTFGSGTRLTVV.